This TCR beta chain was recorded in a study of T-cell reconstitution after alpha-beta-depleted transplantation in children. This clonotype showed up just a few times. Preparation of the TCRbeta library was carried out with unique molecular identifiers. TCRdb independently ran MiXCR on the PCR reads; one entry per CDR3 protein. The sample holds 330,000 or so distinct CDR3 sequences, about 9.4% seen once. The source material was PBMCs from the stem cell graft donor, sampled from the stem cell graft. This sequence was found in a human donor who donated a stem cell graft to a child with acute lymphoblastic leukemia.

The CDR3 DNA reads TGTGCCAGCAGTCCCCACCCGGGACTAGGGGGCGGGGAGCTGTTTTTT. Translation: CASSPHPGLGGGELFF. This chain joins TRBV12-3 or TRBV12-4 and TRBJ2-2; 8 nucleotides line up with TRBD2. With V trimmed by 5 bases and J by 7 bases, 12 bases remained unmatched. The CDR3 is 16 residues long.